This TCR beta chain came from a study of T-cell memory formation after mild COVID-19. One entry per CDR3 protein results from TCRdb running MiXCR on the 5' RACE reads. The top ten hold 25% to 30% of the sample, which has about 140,000 distinct CDR3 sequences, 11% to 15% seen once. This receptor was taken from an adult woman who had mild COVID-19 (a few samples of this study predate the infection). Cell type and time point are not known. Material for sequencing was PBMCs or a T cell subset sorted from them (not recorded which).

The CDR3 sequence: CASSQDPRENYGYTF. CDR3 nucleotides: TGCGCCAGCAGCCAAGATCCCAGGGAGAACTATGGCTACACCTTC. The rearrangement uses TRBV4-1 and TRBJ1-2; D may be TRBD1 (5 bases). There are 15 residues in the CDR3. The V end lost 0 bases, the J end lost 2 bases, and 10 bases lay between the germline ends. Germline V gives CDR1 MGHRA, CDR2 YSYEKL.